Below are 26 T cell receptor beta chains sequenced from a single sample in a study of cytomegalovirus exposure and HLA in healthy donors (TCRdb year 2017). The library was prepared using the immunoSEQ multiplex PCR assay. The multiplex PCR relied on a mix of 60 forward primers for TCR Vbeta segments and 13 reverse primers for TCR Jbeta segments. TCRdb limited this immuneACCESS table to in-frame rearrangements with V and J called. A share of clones is missing; checked studies link under half to unresolved V genes, and the rest is unexplained. The sample has 160,000 or so clones on record, around 90% of them singletons. The ten largest clones represent 0.75% to 0.95% of the sample. The sequenced sample consisted of PBMCs. The origin of the receptors is a woman aged 25-40 years in good health and CMV-seronegative.

V is TRBV5-1 and J is TRBJ1-4; the match to TRBD1 covers 8 bases. J was trimmed by 4 bases and V by 0 bases; bases with no gene match: 5. This CDR3 spans 16 amino acids. CDR1 SGHRS and CDR2 YFSETQ come from the germline V gene. DNA for the CDR3: TGCGCCAGCAGCTTGGAAGGGACAGGCTATAATGAAAAACTGTTTTTT. This codes for CASSLEGTGYNEKLFF.

This sequence joins TRBV19 and TRBJ1-5; D call uncertain. V was clipped by 6 bases and J by 0 bases, with 24 bases between them. The CDR3 runs to 19 residues. Germline assignment: CDR1 LNHDA and CDR2 SQIVND (reference sequence). This CDR3 is CASSPRGQLSTYSNQPQHF. Here the CDR3 DNA reads TGTGCCAGTAGCCCTCGGGGTCAGCTCTCCACTTATAGCAATCAGCCCCAGCATTTT.

The rearrangement uses TRBV28 and TRBJ2-5; D not resolved. CDR1 and CDR2 from the germline V gene are MDHEN and SYDVKM. This CDR3 spans 14 amino acids. Trimming cost V 2 bases and J 4 bases, with 11 bases left between them. The CDR3: CASSLNTVGETQYF. The CDR3 DNA reads TGTGCCAGCAGTTTAAACACAGTGGGAGAGACCCAGTACTTC.

The chain links TRBV7-2 to TRBJ1-6; tentative D call: TRBD1 (5 bases). Deletions cut 5 bases from V and 9 bases from J, with 14 bases between. Germline CDR1 is SGHTA and CDR2 is FQGNSA. The CDR3 loop spans 14 amino acids. CDR3 sequence: CASSITPGLSPLHF. The CDR3 nucleotides are TGTGCCAGCAGCATAACGCCGGGACTTTCACCCCTCCACTTT.

The CDR3, as DNA: TGTGCCAGCAGTGTCGGGGTAGGCAATCAGCCCCAGCATTTT. Encoded protein: CASSVGVGNQPQHF. The chain is built from TRBV2 and TRBJ1-5; D is uncertain. The CDR3 runs to 14 residues. CDR1 is SNHLY, CDR2 FYNNEI, per germline. V lost 4 bases and J lost 2, with 9 bases in between.

This chain links TRBV27 with TRBJ1-4; 7 bases match TRBD1. Trimming removed 0 bases from V and 12 bases from J; junction bases left unmatched: 7. The CDR3 consists of 14 residues. CDR1 MNHEY and CDR2 SMNVEV come from the germline V gene (reference sequence). The CDR3 nucleotides are TGTGCCAGCAGTTTATCTGGACAGGCTGCGGAACTGTTTTTT. This sequence encodes CASSLSGQAAELFF.

The V call is TRBV5-4, the J call TRBJ1-6; 7 bases map to TRBD1. The CDR3 is 16 amino acids. V shed 5 bases and J 4 bases; nucleotides not matched to a gene: 9. The V gene's germline CDR1 is SGHNT and CDR2 YYREEE (reference sequence). The CDR3 region has the DNA TGTGCCAGCAGTTCCCGAGGGGGCGGTTATAATTCACCCCTCCACTTT. It codes for CASSSRGGGYNSPLHF.

The V gene is TRBV7-9, the J gene TRBJ1-2; weak D call: TRBD1 (6 bases). V gave up 1 base and J gave up 6 bases, with 12 bases separating them. Germline CDR1 reads SEHNR; CDR2 reads FQNEAQ (reference sequence). The CDR3 runs 14 residues. CDR3 nucleotide sequence: TGTGCCAGCAGCTTAGACAGGGAAAGCGATGGCTACACCTTC. Its translation: CASSLDRESDGYTF.

The J gene is TRBJ2-7, the V gene TRBV5-1; TRBD1 matches at 8 bases. CDR1 and CDR2 (germline): SGHRS, YFSETQ. J was trimmed by 3 bases and V by 4 bases; bases with no gene match: 3. This CDR3 has 13 amino acids. CDR3 sequence: CASSTGQGYEQYF. The DNA for the CDR3 is TGCGCCAGCAGCACTGGACAGGGCTACGAGCAGTACTTC.

This rearrangement joins TRBV5-4 to TRBJ2-5; no clear D. The DNA end lines up better with TRBJ2-7; the J call may be wrong. Germline lookup yields CDR1 SGHNT and CDR2 YYREEE (reference sequence). This CDR3 is 12 amino acids long. CDR3 sequence reads: CASSSRDYEQYF. The DNA for the CDR3 is TGTGCCAGCAGCTCCCGAGATTACGAGCAGTACTTC.

As concerns this clone: This same CDR3 is encoded by further DNA sequences in the sample. The J gene is TRBJ2-3, the V gene TRBV19; TRBD1 might be the D (5 bases). CDR3 length: 15 residues. The V and J ends lost 3 bases and 0 bases respectively, with 10 bases between them. The germline V gene has CDR1 LNHDA and CDR2 SQIVND (reference sequence). In DNA form, the CDR3 reads TGTGCCAGTAGTATTACAGGAGCTAGCACAGATACGCAGTATTTT. Amino acids: CASSITGASTDTQYF.

V gene TRBV5-5 combines with J gene TRBJ2-3; D gene unclear. Trimming stripped 4 bases from V and 0 bases from J, with 3 bases between. The CDR3 is made up of 12 amino acids. The germline CDR1 and CDR2 sequences are SGHKS and YYEKEE (reference sequence). The CDR3 region has the DNA TGTGCCAGCAGCCTAAGCACAGATACGCAGTATTTT. Translating it yields CASSLSTDTQYF. The full variable domain, with the rest looked up from reference TRBV5-5 and TRBJ2-3, is DAGVTQSPTHLIKTRGQQVTLRCSPISGHKSVSWYQQVLGQGPQFIFQYYEKEERGRGNFPDRFSARQFPNYSSELNVNALLLGDSALYLCASSLSTDTQYFGPGTRLTVL.

The V gene is TRBV18, the J gene TRBJ2-6; tentatively, D is TRBD2 (5 bases). V lost 1 base and J 1 base, leaving 5 bases between the germline ends. The CDR3 extends over 15 amino acids. Looked up from germline, CDR1 is KGHSH and CDR2 is LQKENI. CDR3 sequence (DNA): TGTGCCAGCTCACCACGAGGGTCTGGGGCCAACGTCCTGACTTTC. Protein: CASSPRGSGANVLTF. Looking up the rest from reference TRBV18 and TRBJ2-6 gives the full variable domain: NAGVMQNPRHLVRRRGQEARLRCSPMKGHSHVYWYRQLPEEGLKFMVYLQKENIIDESGMPKERFSAEFPKEGPSILRIQQVVRGDSAAYFCASSPRGSGANVLTFGAGSRLTVL.

This sequence joins TRBV6-1 and TRBJ2-5; D remains ambiguous. The J call may not be correct, given that the DNA end is closer to TRBJ2-7. Germline V gives CDR1 MNHNS, CDR2 SASEGT. The CDR3 is 13 amino acids. CDR3 in amino acids: CASSELRSYEQYF. CDR3 bases: TGTGCCAGCAGTGAACTACGGTCCTACGAGCAGTACTTC.

The chain carries TRBV28 and TRBJ2-3; D is possibly TRBD1 (6 bases). Germline V gene lookup returns CDR1 MDHEN and CDR2 SYDVKM. The CDR3 is made up of 15 amino acids. V lost 7 bases and J 6 bases, leaving 20 bases between the germline ends. The DNA of the CDR3 is TGTGCCAGCATCCTTGGGACACGACTGTGGGATACGCAGTATTTT. As protein: CASILGTRLWDTQYF.

The chain joins TRBV2 to TRBJ2-7; TRBD2 matches 13 bases. Germline CDR1 reads SNHLY; CDR2 reads FYNNEI. The ends lost 8 bases at V and 4 bases at J; junction bases unmatched: 2. The CDR3 contains 13 residues. The CDR3, as DNA: TGTGCCAGCGGGGGACTAGCGGGGTACGAGCAGTACTTC. Its translation: CASGGLAGYEQYF.

CDR3 nucleotides: TGTGCCAGCTCAGAGACAGGGATTGGCTACACCTTC. Protein: CASSETGIGYTF. This rearrangement joins TRBV18 to TRBJ1-2; 7 bases line up with TRBD1. Trimming cost V 5 bases and J 7 bases; bases outside gene matches: 4. This CDR3 comprises 12 residues. Germline loops: CDR1 KGHSH, CDR2 LQKENI.

This chain joins TRBV6-1 and TRBJ1-1; possible D gene TRBD1, 6 bases. Trimming shortened V by 5 bases and J by 3 bases, and 10 bases separated the two germline ends. Germline V gene sequence: CDR1 MNHNS, CDR2 SASEGT. CDR3 size: 13 residues. CDR3 coding DNA: TGTGCCAGCAGTTTTTCAGGGGACACTGAAGCTTTCTTT. It codes for CASSFSGDTEAFF.

The V gene is TRBV9, the J gene TRBJ2-5; 13 nucleotides line up with TRBD2. V was pared by 3 bases and J by 0 bases, with 5 bases of the junction left unmatched. Looked up from germline, CDR1 is SGDLS and CDR2 is YYNGEE. This CDR3 has 17 amino acids. CDR3 in amino acids: CASSGLAGGPYQETQYF. Here the CDR3 DNA reads TGTGCCAGCAGCGGACTAGCGGGAGGACCGTACCAAGAGACCCAGTACTTC.

The chain has TRBV11-2 and TRBJ2-1, with 10 bases that match TRBD2. The length of the CDR3 is 15 residues. J lost 8 bases, V lost 1 base, and 5 bases had no gene match. Germline-derived CDR1 and CDR2 are SGHAT and FQNNGV. Here the CDR3 DNA reads TGTGCCAGCAGCTTAGGGCTAGCGGGAGCGGATGAGCAGTTCTTC. Protein product: CASSLGLAGADEQFF.

The CDR3 region has the DNA TGTGCCAGCAGCGCCCAGGGACTAGTTAACCACGAGCAGTACTTC. Translated: CASSAQGLVNHEQYF. The chain couples TRBV9 to TRBJ2-7; 8 nucleotides agree with TRBD2. V lost 3 bases to trimming and J lost 5 bases; unmatched junction nucleotides: 10. The CDR3 extends over 15 amino acids. Per germline, CDR1 SGDLS and CDR2 YYNGEE.

In DNA, the CDR3 is TGTGCCAGCTCACGGAGGGACAGAACATACGAGCAGTACTTC. As protein: CASSRRDRTYEQYF. The chain uses TRBV18 and TRBJ2-7, with a weak D call TRBD1 (7 bases). This CDR3 is 14 amino acids long. Trimming left V 4 bases short and J 4 bases short, with 14 bases between. Germline loops: CDR1 KGHSH, CDR2 LQKENI.

The genes are TRBV29-1 and TRBJ1-3; D is unresolved. Looked up from germline, CDR1 is SQVTM and CDR2 is ANQGSEA. Trimming stripped 3 bases from V and 4 bases from J, with 19 bases between. The CDR3 contains 16 residues. The CDR3 DNA reads TGCAGCGTTGATGTGGCGGGAGTCCAAGGCGGAAACACCATATATTTT. Protein product: CSVDVAGVQGGNTIYF.

This sequence joins TRBV4-1 and TRBJ2-4; perhaps TRBD1 as D (5 bases). V was cut by 2 bases and J by 4 bases, with 9 bases left in between. CDR1 and CDR2 from the germline V gene are MGHRA and YSYEKL. The CDR3 contains 14 residues. CDR3 DNA sequence: TGCGCCAGCAGCCAATTCCGACAGAAAAACATTCAGTACTTC. The encoded protein is CASSQFRQKNIQYF.

This clone came up once. This chain connects TRBV6-5 to TRBJ2-7; D may be TRBD2 (7 bases). V shed 0 bases and J shed 7 bases, with 16 bases lying between them. In germline, CDR1 is MNHEY, CDR2 SVGAGI. There are 15 residues in the CDR3. CDR3 sequence reads: CASSYSPAGAREQYF. CDR3 bases: TGTGCCAGCAGTTACTCCCCGGCGGGGGCCAGGGAGCAGTACTTC.

The V call is TRBV25-1, the J call TRBJ1-2; TRBD1 matches at 11 bases. This CDR3 contains 15 residues. The V and J ends lost 6 bases and 4 bases, in that order; junction bases with no gene match: 7. Germline CDR1 MGHDK, CDR2 SYGVNS. The CDR3 nucleotides are TGTGCCAGCAGCTCCTGGACAGGGGGCGTCTATGGCTACACCTTC. Its protein product is CASSSWTGGVYGYTF.